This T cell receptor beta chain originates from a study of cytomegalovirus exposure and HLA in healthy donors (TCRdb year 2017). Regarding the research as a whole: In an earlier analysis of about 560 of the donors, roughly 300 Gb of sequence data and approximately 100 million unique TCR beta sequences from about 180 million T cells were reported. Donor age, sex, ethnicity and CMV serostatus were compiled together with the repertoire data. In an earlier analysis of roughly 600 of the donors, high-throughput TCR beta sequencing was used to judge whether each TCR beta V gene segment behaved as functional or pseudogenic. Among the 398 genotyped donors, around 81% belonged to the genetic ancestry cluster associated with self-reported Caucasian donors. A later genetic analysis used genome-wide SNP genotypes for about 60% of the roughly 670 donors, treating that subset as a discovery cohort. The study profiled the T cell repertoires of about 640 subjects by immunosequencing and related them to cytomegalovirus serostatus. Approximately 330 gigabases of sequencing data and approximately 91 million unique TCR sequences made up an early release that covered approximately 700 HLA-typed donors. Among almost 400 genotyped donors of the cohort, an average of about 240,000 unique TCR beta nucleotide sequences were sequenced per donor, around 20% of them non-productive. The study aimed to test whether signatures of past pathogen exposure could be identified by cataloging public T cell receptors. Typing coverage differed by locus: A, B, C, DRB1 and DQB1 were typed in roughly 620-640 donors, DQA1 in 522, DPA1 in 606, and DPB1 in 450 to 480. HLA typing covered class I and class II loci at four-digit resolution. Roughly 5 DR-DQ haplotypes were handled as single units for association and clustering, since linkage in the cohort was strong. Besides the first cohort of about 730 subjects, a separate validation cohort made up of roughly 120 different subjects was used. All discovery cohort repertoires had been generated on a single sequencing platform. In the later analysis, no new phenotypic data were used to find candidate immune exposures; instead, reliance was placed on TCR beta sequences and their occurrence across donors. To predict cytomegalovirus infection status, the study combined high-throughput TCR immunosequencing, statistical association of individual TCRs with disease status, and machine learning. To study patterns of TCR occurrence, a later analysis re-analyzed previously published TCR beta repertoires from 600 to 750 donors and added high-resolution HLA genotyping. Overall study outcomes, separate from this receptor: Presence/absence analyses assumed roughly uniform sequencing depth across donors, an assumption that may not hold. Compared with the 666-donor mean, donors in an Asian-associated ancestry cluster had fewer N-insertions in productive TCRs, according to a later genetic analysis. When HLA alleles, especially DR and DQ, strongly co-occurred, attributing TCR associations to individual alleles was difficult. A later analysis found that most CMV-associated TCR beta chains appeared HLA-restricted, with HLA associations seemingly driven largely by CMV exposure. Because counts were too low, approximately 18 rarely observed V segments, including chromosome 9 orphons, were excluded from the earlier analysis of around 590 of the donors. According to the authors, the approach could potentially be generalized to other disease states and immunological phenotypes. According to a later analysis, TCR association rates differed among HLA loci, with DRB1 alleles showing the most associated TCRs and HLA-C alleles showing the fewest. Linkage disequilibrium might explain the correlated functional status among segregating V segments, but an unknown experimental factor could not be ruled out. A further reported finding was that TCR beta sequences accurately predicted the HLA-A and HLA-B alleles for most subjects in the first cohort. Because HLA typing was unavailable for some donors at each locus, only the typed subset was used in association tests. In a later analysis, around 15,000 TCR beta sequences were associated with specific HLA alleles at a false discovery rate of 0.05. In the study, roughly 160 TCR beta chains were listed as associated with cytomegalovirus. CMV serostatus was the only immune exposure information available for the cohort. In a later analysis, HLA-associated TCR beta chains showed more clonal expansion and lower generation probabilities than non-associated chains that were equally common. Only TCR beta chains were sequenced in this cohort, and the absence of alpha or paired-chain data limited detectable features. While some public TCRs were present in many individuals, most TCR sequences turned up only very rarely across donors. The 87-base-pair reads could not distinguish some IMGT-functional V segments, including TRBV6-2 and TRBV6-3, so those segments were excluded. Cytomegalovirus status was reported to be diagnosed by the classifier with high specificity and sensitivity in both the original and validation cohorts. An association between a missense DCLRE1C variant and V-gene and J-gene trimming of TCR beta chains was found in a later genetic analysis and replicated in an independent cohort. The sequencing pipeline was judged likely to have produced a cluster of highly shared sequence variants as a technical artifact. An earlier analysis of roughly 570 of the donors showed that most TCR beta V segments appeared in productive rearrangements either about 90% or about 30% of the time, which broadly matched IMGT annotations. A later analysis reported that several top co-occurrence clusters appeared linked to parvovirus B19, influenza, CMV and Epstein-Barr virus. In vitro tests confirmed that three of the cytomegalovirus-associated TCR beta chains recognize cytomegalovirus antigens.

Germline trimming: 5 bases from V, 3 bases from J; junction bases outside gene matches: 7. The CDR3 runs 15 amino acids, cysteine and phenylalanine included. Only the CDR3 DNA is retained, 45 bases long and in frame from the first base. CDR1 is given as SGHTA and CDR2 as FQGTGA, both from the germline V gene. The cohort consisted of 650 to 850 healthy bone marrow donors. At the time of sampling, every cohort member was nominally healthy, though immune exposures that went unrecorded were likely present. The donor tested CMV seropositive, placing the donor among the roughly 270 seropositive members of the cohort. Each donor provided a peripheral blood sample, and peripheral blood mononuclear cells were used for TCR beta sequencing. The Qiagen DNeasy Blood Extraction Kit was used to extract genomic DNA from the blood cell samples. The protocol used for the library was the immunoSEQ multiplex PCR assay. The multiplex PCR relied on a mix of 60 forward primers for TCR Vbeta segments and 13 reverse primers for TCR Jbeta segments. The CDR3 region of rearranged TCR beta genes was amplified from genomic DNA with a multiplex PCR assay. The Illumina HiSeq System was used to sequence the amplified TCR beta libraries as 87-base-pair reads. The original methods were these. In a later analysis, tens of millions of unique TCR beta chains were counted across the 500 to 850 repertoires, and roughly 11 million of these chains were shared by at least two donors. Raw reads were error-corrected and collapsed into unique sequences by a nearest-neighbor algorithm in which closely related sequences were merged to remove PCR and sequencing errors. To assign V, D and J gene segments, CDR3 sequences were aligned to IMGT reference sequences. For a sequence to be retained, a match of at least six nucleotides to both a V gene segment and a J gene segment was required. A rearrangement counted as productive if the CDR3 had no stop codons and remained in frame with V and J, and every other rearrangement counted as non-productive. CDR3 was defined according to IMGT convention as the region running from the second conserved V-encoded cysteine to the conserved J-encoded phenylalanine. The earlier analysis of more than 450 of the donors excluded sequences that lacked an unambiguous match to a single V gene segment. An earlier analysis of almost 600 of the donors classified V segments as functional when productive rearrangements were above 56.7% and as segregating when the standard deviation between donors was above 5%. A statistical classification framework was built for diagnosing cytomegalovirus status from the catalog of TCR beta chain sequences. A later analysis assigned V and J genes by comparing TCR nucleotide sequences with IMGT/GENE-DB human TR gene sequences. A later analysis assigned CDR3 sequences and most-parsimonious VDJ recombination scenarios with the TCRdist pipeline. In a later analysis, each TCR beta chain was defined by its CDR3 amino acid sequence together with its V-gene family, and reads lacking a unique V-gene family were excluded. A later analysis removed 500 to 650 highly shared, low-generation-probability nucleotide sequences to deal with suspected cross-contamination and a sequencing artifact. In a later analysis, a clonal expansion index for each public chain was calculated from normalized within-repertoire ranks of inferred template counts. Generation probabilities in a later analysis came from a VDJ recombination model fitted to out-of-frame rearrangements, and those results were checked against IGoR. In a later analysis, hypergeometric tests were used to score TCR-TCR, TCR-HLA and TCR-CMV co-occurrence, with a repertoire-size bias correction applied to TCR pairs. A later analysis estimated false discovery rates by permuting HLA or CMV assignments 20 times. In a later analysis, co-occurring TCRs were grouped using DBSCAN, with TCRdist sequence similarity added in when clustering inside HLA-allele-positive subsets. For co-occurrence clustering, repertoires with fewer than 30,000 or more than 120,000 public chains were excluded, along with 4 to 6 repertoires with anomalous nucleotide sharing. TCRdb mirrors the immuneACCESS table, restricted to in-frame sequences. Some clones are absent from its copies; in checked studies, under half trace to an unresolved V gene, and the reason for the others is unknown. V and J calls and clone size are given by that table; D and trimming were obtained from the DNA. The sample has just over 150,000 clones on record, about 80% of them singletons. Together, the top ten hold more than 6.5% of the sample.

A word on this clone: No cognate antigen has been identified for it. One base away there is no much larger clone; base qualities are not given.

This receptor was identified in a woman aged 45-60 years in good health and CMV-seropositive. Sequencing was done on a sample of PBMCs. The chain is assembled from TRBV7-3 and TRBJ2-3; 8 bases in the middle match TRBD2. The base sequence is TGTGCCAGCAGCACCAAACCGGGGGGGACAGATACGCAGTATTTT. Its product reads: CASSTKPGGTDTQYF. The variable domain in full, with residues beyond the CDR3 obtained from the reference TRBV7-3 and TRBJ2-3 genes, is GAGVSQTPSNKVTEKGKYVELRCDPISGHTALYWYRQSLGQGPEFLIYFQGTGAADDSGLPNDRFFAVRPEGSVSTLKIQRTERGDSAVYLCASSTKPGGTDTQYFGPGTRLTVL.